One and the same sample provided the 11 T cell receptor beta chains below, sequenced in a study of T cells in Graves' hyperthyroidism and ophthalmopathy. RNA transcripts gave rise to amplified TCR beta CDR3 regions. A first-round RT-PCR of the TCR CDR3 used the HTBI primer set. TCRdb reanalysed the multiplex PCR reads using MiXCR and keeps one entry per CDR3 protein. The table shows almost 600,000 distinct CDR3 sequences, with approximately 15% occurring only once. The source material was blood. The receptors stem from a woman in her thirties with Graves' hyperthyroidism that later progressed to Graves' ophthalmopathy.

This sequence joins TRBV28 and TRBJ1-5; possibly TRBD1 for D (6 bases). V lost 2 bases and J 4 bases, leaving 12 bases between the germline ends. This CDR3 region has 15 residues. Germline loops: CDR1 MDHEN, CDR2 SYDVKM. CDR3: CASSLGGHTNQPQHF. The DNA for the CDR3 is TGTGCCAGCAGTTTAGGGGGACACACTAATCAGCCCCAGCATTTT.

Only a few counts were recorded for this clonotype. The chain couples TRBV28 to TRBJ1-5; perhaps TRBD1 as D (6 bases). Germline-derived CDR1 and CDR2 are MDHEN and SYDVKM. The CDR3 contains 13 residues. The germline V and J ends were trimmed by 10 bases and 4 bases, with 14 bases remaining between them. The CDR3 DNA is TGTGCCACCCGGGGGGCTGGGAATCAGCCCCAGCATTTT. The encoded protein is CATRGAGNQPQHF.

The chain employs TRBV3-1 and TRBJ1-5; tentatively, D is TRBD1 (6 bases). CDR1 LGHDT and CDR2 YNNKEL come from the germline V gene (reference sequence). The CDR3 is made up of 16 amino acids. V lost 0 bases to trimming and J lost 5 bases, with 14 bases between them. The CDR3 sequence is CASSQDTGQSHQPQHF. CDR3 coding DNA: TGTGCCAGCAGCCAAGATACCGGACAGAGCCATCAGCCCCAGCATTTT.

This chain uses TRBV2 with TRBJ1-4, with D unclear. Germline CDR1 and CDR2: SNHLY and FYNNEI. Trimming removed 6 bases from V and 10 bases from J, with 18 bases in between. CDR3 size: 14 residues. The CDR3 protein is CASRAGPSSGKLFF. In DNA form, the CDR3 reads TGTGCCAGCAGAGCCGGGCCCTCATCTGGAAAACTGTTTTTT.

The chain has TRBV20-1 and TRBJ2-3; weak D call: TRBD1 (6 bases). Looked up from germline, CDR1 is DFQATT and CDR2 is SNEGSKA (reference sequence). The germline V and J ends were trimmed by 5 bases and 2 bases, with 14 bases remaining between them. The CDR3 has 14 residues. CDR3 sequence reads: CSAAGTPYTDTQYF. The DNA of the CDR3 is TGCAGTGCTGCTGGGACACCTTACACAGATACGCAGTATTTT.

This clonotype came up many times. This chain uses TRBV12-3 or TRBV12-4 with TRBJ1-2; 10 positions agree with TRBD1. CDR3 length: 13 residues. The ends lost 6 bases at V and 7 bases at J; junction bases unmatched: 5. CDR3 DNA: TGTGCCAGCAGCCGGGACAGGGGTAGTGGCTACACCTTC. Its translation is CASSRDRGSGYTF.

This clonotype was seen at least ten times. Here the CDR3 reads CASSHTGTHNGYTF. CDR3 nucleotides: TGTGCCAGCTCCCATACCGGGACTCACAATGGCTACACCTTC. V and J are TRBV18 and TRBJ1-2; TRBD1 might be the D (5 bases). This CDR3 comprises 14 residues. V dropped 6 bases and J dropped 6 bases, with 17 bases sitting between them. CDR1 and CDR2 from the germline V gene are KGHSH and LQKENI.

This clonotype was recorded many times. The CDR3 region is CASRREWTGELFF. The DNA of the CDR3 is TGTGCCAGCAGGCGGGAGTGGACCGGGGAGCTGTTTTTT. The chain uses TRBV6-2 or TRBV6-3 and TRBJ2-2; TRBD2 agrees at 7 bases. The CDR3 spans 13 residues. V lost 6 bases to trimming and J lost 5 bases; unmatched junction nucleotides: 3. Per the germline V gene, CDR1 is MNHEY and CDR2 is SVGEGT.

This clonotype was detected many times. CDR3 residues: CASRPVRAAGELFF. CDR3 sequence (DNA): TGTGCCAGCAGACCCGTACGCGCGGCCGGGGAGCTGTTTTTT. The chain recombines TRBV6-1 with TRBJ2-2; no firm D call. V lost 6 bases, J lost 6 bases, and 14 bases lay in between. Per germline, CDR1 MNHNS and CDR2 SASEGT. The CDR3 totals 14 residues.

This clonotype came up many times. The genes are TRBV27 and TRBJ1-1, with 7 bases matching TRBD1. The ends lost 11 bases at V and 7 bases at J; junction bases unmatched: 10. CDR3 length: 12 residues. The germline CDR1 and CDR2 sequences are MNHEY and SMNVEV (reference sequence). This CDR3 reads CASQRGPNEAFF. The CDR3 coding sequence is TGTGCCTCGCAGAGGGGGCCCAATGAAGCTTTCTTT.

The chain combines TRBV11-2 with TRBJ2-1, with 7 bases identical to TRBD1. The germline V gene has CDR1 SGHAT and CDR2 FQNNGV. This CDR3 comprises 13 residues. The V and J ends lost 5 bases and 6 bases, in that order; junction bases with no gene match: 4. This CDR3 is CASSRQGRNEQFF. CDR3 nucleotides: TGTGCCAGCAGCAGACAGGGACGCAATGAGCAGTTCTTC.